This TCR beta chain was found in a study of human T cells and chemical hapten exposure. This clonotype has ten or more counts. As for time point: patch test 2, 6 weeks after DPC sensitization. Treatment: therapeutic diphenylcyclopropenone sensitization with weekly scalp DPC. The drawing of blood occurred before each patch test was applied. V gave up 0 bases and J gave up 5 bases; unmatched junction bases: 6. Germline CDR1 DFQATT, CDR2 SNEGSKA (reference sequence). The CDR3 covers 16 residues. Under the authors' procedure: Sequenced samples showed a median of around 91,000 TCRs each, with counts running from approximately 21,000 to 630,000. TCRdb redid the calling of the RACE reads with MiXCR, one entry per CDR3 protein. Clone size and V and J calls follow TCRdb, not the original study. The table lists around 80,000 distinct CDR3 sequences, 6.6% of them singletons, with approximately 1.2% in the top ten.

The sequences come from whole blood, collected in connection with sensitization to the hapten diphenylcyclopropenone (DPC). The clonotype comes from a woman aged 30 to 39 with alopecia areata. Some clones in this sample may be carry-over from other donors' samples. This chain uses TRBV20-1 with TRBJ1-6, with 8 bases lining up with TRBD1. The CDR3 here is CSARDLGQGHNSPLHF. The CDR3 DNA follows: TGCAGTGCTAGAGATCTTGGACAGGGCCATAATTCACCCCTCCACTTT.